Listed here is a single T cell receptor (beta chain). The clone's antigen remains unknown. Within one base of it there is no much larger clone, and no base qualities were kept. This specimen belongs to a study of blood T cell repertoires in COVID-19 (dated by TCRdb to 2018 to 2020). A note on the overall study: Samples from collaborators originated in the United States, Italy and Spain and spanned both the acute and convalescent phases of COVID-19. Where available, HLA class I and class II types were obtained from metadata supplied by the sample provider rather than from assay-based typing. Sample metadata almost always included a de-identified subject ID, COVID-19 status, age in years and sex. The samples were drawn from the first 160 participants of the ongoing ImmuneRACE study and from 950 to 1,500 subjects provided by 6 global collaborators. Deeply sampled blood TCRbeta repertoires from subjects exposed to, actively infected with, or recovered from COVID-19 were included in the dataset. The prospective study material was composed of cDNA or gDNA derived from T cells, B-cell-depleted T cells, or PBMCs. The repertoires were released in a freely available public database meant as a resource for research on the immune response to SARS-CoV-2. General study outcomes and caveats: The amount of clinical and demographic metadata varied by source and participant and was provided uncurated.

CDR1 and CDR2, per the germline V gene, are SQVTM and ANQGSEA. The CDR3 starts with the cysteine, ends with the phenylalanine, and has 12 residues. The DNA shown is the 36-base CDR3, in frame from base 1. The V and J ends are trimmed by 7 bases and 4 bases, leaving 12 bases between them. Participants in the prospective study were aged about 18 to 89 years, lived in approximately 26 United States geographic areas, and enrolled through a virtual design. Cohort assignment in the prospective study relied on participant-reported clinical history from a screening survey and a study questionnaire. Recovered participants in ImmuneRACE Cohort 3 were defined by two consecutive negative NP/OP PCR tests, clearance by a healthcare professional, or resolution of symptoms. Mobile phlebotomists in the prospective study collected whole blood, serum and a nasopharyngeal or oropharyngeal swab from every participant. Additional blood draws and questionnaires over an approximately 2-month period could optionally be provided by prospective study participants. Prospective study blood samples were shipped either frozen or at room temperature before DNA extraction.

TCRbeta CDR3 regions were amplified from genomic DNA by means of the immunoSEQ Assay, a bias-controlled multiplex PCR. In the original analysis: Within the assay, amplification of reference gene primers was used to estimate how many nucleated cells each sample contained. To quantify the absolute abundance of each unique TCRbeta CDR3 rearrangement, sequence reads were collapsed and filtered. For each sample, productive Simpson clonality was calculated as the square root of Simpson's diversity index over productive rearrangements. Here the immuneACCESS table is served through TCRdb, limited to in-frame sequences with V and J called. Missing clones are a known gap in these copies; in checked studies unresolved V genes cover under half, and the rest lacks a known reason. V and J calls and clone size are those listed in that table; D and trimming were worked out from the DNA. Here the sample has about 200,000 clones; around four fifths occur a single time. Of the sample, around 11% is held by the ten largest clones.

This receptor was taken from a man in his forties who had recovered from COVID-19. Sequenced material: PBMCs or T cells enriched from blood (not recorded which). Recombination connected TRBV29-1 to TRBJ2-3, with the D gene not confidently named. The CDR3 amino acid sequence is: CSAVTVSDTQYF. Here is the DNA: TGCAGCGCAGTAACAGTTTCAGATACGCAGTATTTT.